The 5 T cell receptor beta chains below all came from one sample that was sequenced in a study of T cell responses to AZD1222 COVID-19 vaccine. The method was immunoSEQ multiplex PCR; TCRdb's version includes in-frame clones alone and lacks a portion of them. Among 90,000 to 100,000 clones listed, about 88% were seen once. The starting material was peripheral blood, obtained 28 days after the second AZD1222 dose. These receptor sequences come from an adult who received the AZD1222 COVID-19 vaccine.

This sequence joins TRBV6-5 and TRBJ1-2; 7 positions match TRBD1. The V gene end was trimmed by 6 bases and the J gene end by 4 bases; junction bases not matched to a gene: 5. Per the germline V gene, CDR1 is MNHEY and CDR2 is SVGAGI. CDR3 length: 13 amino acids. The CDR3 nucleotides read TGTGCCAGCAGGGCAGGGGGTGGCTATGGCTACACCTTC. This translates into CASRAGGGYGYTF.

The chain links TRBV10-3 to TRBJ1-4; 10 bases map to TRBD1. The germline V gene has CDR1 ENHRY and CDR2 SYGVKD. The V gene end was trimmed by 6 bases and the J gene end by 5 bases; junction bases not matched to a gene: 3. The CDR3 has 14 residues. The DNA for the CDR3 is TGTGCCATCAGCCCGGGACAGGGGAATGAAAAACTGTTTTTT. Encoded protein: CAISPGQGNEKLFF.

CDR3 sequence reads: CASSLSYSGNQPQHF. As DNA, the CDR3 is TGTGCCAGCAGTTTGTCTTATAGTGGCAATCAGCCCCAGCATTTT. The chain combines TRBV27 with TRBJ1-5, with D uncertain. Germline CDR1 reads MNHEY; CDR2 reads SMNVEV (reference sequence). CDR3 length equals 15 residues. V was pared by 3 bases and J by 2 bases, with 11 bases between.

This chain connects TRBV12-3 or TRBV12-4 to TRBJ2-3, with no clear D. The CDR3 length is 13 residues. V lost 3 bases and J lost 8, with 12 bases in between. The CDR3 loop is CASSLIAVGTQYF. CDR3 coding DNA: TGTGCCAGCAGTTTGATCGCCGTCGGTACGCAGTATTTT.

The CDR3 loop reads CASSQVLSLGAQYF. CDR3 nucleotide sequence: TGCGCCAGCAGCCAAGTTTTGTCGTTGGGGGCCCAGTACTTC. The chain is built from TRBV4-1 and TRBJ2-5, with D perhaps matching TRBD1 or TRBD2 (5 bases each). The CDR3 has 14 amino acids. V dropped 1 base and J dropped 9 bases, with 15 bases sitting between them. In germline, CDR1 is MGHRA, CDR2 YSYEKL.